The 10 T cell receptor beta chains below all came from one sample that was sequenced in a study of T cells after yellow fever vaccination. TCRdb re-called the 5' RACE reads with MiXCR, one entry per CDR3 protein. The sample consists of about 170,000 distinct CDR3 sequences, about 11% of them appearing once. This material consisted of CD8+ T cells sorted from PBMCs, taken 15 days after the yellow fever booster vaccination. These receptors were obtained from a man aged 18-30 years who received the YFV17D yellow fever vaccine.

In its sample, this clonotype was seen a few times. This chain links TRBV11-2 with TRBJ2-5; D unclear. CDR1 is SGHAT, CDR2 FQNNGV, per germline. The CDR3 loop spans 12 amino acids. Trimming took 4 bases from V and 5 from J, leaving 8 bases between them. The CDR3, as DNA: TGTGCCAGCAGCTCCCAAACGGAGACCCAGTACTTC. Translation gives CASSSQTETQYF.

Only a few counts were recorded for this clonotype. This chain uses TRBV5-1 with TRBJ2-5; 13 positions match TRBD2. Per the germline V gene, CDR1 is SGHRS and CDR2 is YFSETQ. This CDR3 is 18 amino acids long. The trim removed 4 bases at V and 4 bases at J, leaving 13 bases unmatched. The CDR3 region is CASSAGLAGAGRTETQYF. CDR3 nucleotide sequence: TGCGCCAGCAGCGCCGGACTAGCGGGGGCGGGGAGGACAGAGACCCAGTACTTC.

V is TRBV15 and J is TRBJ2-1; D is undetermined. The CDR3 totals 13 residues. Looked up from germline, CDR1 is LNHNV and CDR2 is YYDKDF (reference sequence). The V end was cut by 1 base, the J end by 0 bases, with 1 base between. The CDR3 spells CATSRGSYNEQFF. The CDR3 DNA is TGTGCCACCAGCAGAGGCTCCTACAATGAGCAGTTCTTC.

The genes are TRBV11-2 and TRBJ2-1, with TRBD1 matching 7 bases. This CDR3 has 17 residues. Trimming removed 3 bases from V and 0 bases from J; junction bases left unmatched: 8. Germline lookup yields CDR1 SGHAT and CDR2 FQNNGV. CDR3 region: CASSLQPGQSSYNEQFF. DNA for the CDR3: TGTGCCAGCAGCTTGCAACCGGGACAGAGCTCCTACAATGAGCAGTTCTTC.

V gene TRBV5-4 combines with J gene TRBJ1-1; D uncertain. The CDR3 spans 12 residues. The germline CDR1 and CDR2 sequences are SGHNT and YYREEE (reference sequence). The ends were cut back, 0 bases at V and 3 bases at J, with 3 bases in the middle. The CDR3 here is CASSLDHTEAFF. CDR3 nucleotide sequence: TGTGCCAGCAGCTTGGATCACACTGAAGCTTTCTTT. Looking up the rest from reference TRBV5-4 and TRBJ1-1 gives the full variable domain: ETGVTQSPTHLIKTRGQQVTLRCSSQSGHNTVSWYQQALGQGPQFIFQYYREEENGRGNFPPRFSGLQFPNYSSELNVNALELDDSALYLCASSLDHTEAFFGQGTRLTVV.

This clonotype was seen a few times. The chain uses TRBV5-1 and TRBJ2-7; 7 bases are a match to TRBD1. CDR1 is SGHRS and CDR2 is YFSETQ in the germline V gene. J gave up 6 bases and V 4 bases, and 13 bases lay outside the gene matches. The CDR3 covers 15 residues. The CDR3 spells CASSPIGQAGGEQYV. The DNA of the CDR3 is TGCGCCAGCAGCCCGATAGGACAGGCCGGTGGCGAGCAGTACGTC.

This clonotype has more than one count but fewer than ten. The rearrangement uses TRBV6-5 and TRBJ1-1; D is ambiguous. Germline assignment: CDR1 MNHEY and CDR2 SVGAGI. V shed 5 bases and J shed 4 bases, with 14 bases lying between them. The CDR3 totals 14 residues. Here the CDR3 reads CASSPSSVGTEAFF. CDR3 DNA: TGTGCCAGCAGTCCCTCCTCAGTGGGCACTGAAGCTTTCTTT.

The chain joins TRBV7-2 to TRBJ2-3, with a tentative D call TRBD2 (6 bases). Germline lookup yields CDR1 SGHTA and CDR2 FQGNSA. The CDR3 has 15 amino acids. V was shortened by 4 bases and J by 0 bases, with 11 bases between the two germline ends. CDR3 sequence reads: CASSWDGTSTDTQYF. CDR3 DNA: TGTGCCAGCAGCTGGGACGGGACTAGCACAGATACGCAGTATTTT.

The sample holds a few counts of this clonotype. The rearrangement joins TRBV7-9 to TRBJ1-2; D possibly corresponds to TRBD1 (6 bases). Trimming took off 0 bases at V and 4 bases at J, with 6 bases between the two ends. CDR1 SEHNR and CDR2 FQNEAQ come from the germline V gene (reference sequence). The CDR3 runs 13 residues. CDR3 coding DNA: TGTGCCAGCAGCTTAGCGGACAGCTATGGCTACACCTTC. Its protein product is CASSLADSYGYTF.

This clonotype was counted a few times. V usage is TRBV7-3 and J usage is TRBJ2-3, with 9 bases identical to TRBD2. This CDR3 contains 16 residues. Losses at the gene ends were 0 bases for V and 0 bases for J; bases not matched to a gene: 1. Germline loops: CDR1 SGHTA, CDR2 FQGTGA. The CDR3: CASSLTLAGSTDTQYF. The CDR3, as DNA: TGTGCCAGCAGCTTAACGCTAGCGGGGAGCACAGATACGCAGTATTTT.